The 21 T cell receptor beta chains in this list originate from one sample, sequenced in a study of tumor-infiltrating lymphocytes in primary liver carcinoma. DNA and RNA were both co-extracted from about 19-30 mg of bulk tissue that had not been sorted. Total RNA (around 500 ng) served as template for TCR beta cDNA synthesis primed by a constant-region primer. What produced the TCR beta libraries was three nested multiplex PCR rounds using slightly modified ARM-PCR. Forward primers for TRBV1-TRBV30 and a C-beta reverse primer served the first two PCR rounds, at roughly 10 cycles each. TCRdb processed the multiplex PCR reads anew with MiXCR; each CDR3 protein has one entry. The data contain 95,000 to 100,000 distinct CDR3 sequences, approximately 70% of them singletons. Material: liver tumor tissue from sampling region 2. Subset indicated: tumor region T2, inferior pole. All receptors derive from a woman between 55 and 75 years old with primary liver carcinoma and hepatitis B virus infection.

This clonotype has at least ten counts. The CDR3 DNA follows: TGTGCCATCACCCGATCAGACAGAGGCACCAACCCGACTGAAGCTTTCTTT. As protein: CAITRSDRGTNPTEAFF. This chain joins TRBV10-3 and TRBJ1-1; the D gene is possibly TRBD1 (5 bases). This CDR3 region has 17 residues. Trimming left V 7 bases short and J 5 bases short, with 26 bases between. From germline, CDR1 is ENHRY and CDR2 SYGVKD.

In regard to this clonotype: The missing conserved phenylalanine or tryptophan at the end of this CDR3 makes a read error likely. The chain couples TRBV6-5 to TRBJ2-7, with 7 bases aligning to TRBD2. The ends lost 4 bases at V and 5 bases at J; junction bases unmatched: 11. The germline gives CDR1 MNHEY, CDR2 SVGAGI. The CDR3 consists of 15 residues. The CDR3 sequence is CASSLAGTGRDEQYI. The CDR3 nucleotides are TGTGCCAGCAGTTTGGCCGGGACGGGGAGGGACGAGCAGTACATC.

V gene TRBV29-1 combines with J gene TRBJ2-3; 10 bases fit TRBD2. The CDR3 spans 15 residues. V shed 8 bases and J 2 bases; nucleotides not matched to a gene: 10. Germline V gene lookup returns CDR1 SQVTM and CDR2 ANQGSEA. CDR3 sequence reads: CSSLGLAGVTDTQYF. DNA for the CDR3: TGCAGCTCACTAGGGCTAGCGGGGGTCACAGATACGCAGTATTTT.

This clonotype was observed at least ten times. The V call is TRBV4-1, the J call TRBJ1-2; D gene uncertain. Looked up from germline, CDR1 is MGHRA and CDR2 is YSYEKL. Trimming shortened V by 1 base and J by 2 bases, and 11 bases separated the two germline ends. The CDR3 spans 15 residues. CDR3 sequence (DNA): TGCGCCAGCAGCCAAGTGCAGGAGGGAAACTATGGCTACACCTTC. It is translated as CASSQVQEGNYGYTF.

The sample holds one count of this clonotype. The junction does not match germline at one end; this may be a read error. The chain uses TRBV6-4 and TRBJ2-1; 7 bases are shared with TRBD1. The CDR3 extends over 14 amino acids. The germline V gene encodes CDR1 MRHNA and CDR2 SNTAGT. DNA for the CDR3: TGTGACAGCACTGAGGGGGCGGCCTACAATAAGCAGTTCTTC. This encodes CDSTEGAAYNKQFF.

Regarding this clonotype: A much larger clone lies a single base off, so this may be a read error. V is TRBV28 and J is TRBJ1-2; D possibly corresponds to TRBD1 (5 bases). This CDR3 has 13 amino acids. Trimming removed 10 bases from V and 6 bases from J, with 18 bases in between. Germline lookup yields CDR1 MDHEN and CDR2 SYDVKM. CDR3 in amino acids: CATQVGGFNGYTF. The CDR3 DNA sequence: TGTGCCACACAGGTCGGAGGGTTTAATGGCTACACCTTC.

This clonotype has ten or more counts. The V gene is TRBV13, the J gene TRBJ2-1, with 7 bases identical to TRBD2. CDR1 and CDR2 (germline): PRHDT, FYEKMQ (reference sequence). The CDR3 extends over 14 amino acids. V trimming: 5 bases; J trimming: 5 bases; junction bases outside the gene matches: 6. This CDR3 is CASSPRDYNNEQFF. CDR3 nucleotide sequence: TGTGCCAGCAGCCCCCGGGACTACAACAATGAGCAGTTCTTC.

Of note for this clonotype: The junction departs from the called germline gene at one end, perhaps through a read error. V gene TRBV11-3 combines with J gene TRBJ2-1; TRBD1 aligns across 9 bases. CDR1 is SGHNT and CDR2 is YENEEA in the germline V gene. The CDR3 totals 17 residues. As DNA, the CDR3 is TGTGCCAGCTGCTTAACCTACGGACAGGGGTACAGGGGTAAGCAGTTCTTC. It translates to CASCLTYGQGYRGKQFF.

Remarks on this clonotype: Mismatch with germline at one junction end may stem from a read error. The V gene is TRBV5-1, the J gene TRBJ2-7, with D possibly matching TRBD2 (6 bases). CDR3 length equals 14 residues. The germline CDR1 and CDR2 sequences are SGHRS and YFSETQ. CDR3 region: CANSVRGSQDEQYF. The DNA of the CDR3 is TGCGCCAACAGCGTACGGGGGTCTCAGGACGAGCAGTACTTC.

Comment on this clonotype: Lacking the conserved final phenylalanine or tryptophan, this CDR3 likely reflects a read error. V usage is TRBV5-1 and J usage is TRBJ2-7, with 7 positions matching TRBD2. V shed 4 bases, J shed 3 bases, and the junction held 10 bases outside the gene matches. The CDR3 totals 15 residues. Per germline, CDR1 SGHRS and CDR2 YFSETQ. The CDR3 protein is CASSALTGGGYEQYL. In DNA form, the CDR3 reads TGCGCCAGCAGCGCGTTAACGGGAGGTGGCTACGAGCAGTACTTG.

The V call is TRBV11-2, the J call TRBJ2-1; D possibly corresponds to TRBD2 (5 bases). Looked up from germline, CDR1 is SGHAT and CDR2 is FQNNGV. The CDR3 has 15 amino acids. The CDR3 loop is CDSSFGINSYNEQFF. As DNA, the CDR3 is TGTGATAGCAGCTTCGGGATTAACTCCTACAATGAGCAGTTCTTC.

Comments on this clonotype: Given a much more abundant clone one base away, this may be a read error. J is TRBJ2-1 and V is TRBV5-1; 9 bases align to TRBD2. V lost 4 bases and J lost 5; bases outside the gene matches: 10. The CDR3 is 16 residues long. Germline assignment: CDR1 SGHRS and CDR2 YFSETQ. This CDR3 is CASSPNSGSSNNEQFF. The CDR3 DNA sequence: TGCGCCAGCAGCCCGAATAGCGGGAGTTCCAACAATGAGCAGTTCTTC.

V usage is TRBV6-5 and J usage is TRBJ1-2; D ambiguous. From germline, CDR1 is MNHEY and CDR2 SVGAGI. V lost 5 bases, J lost 6 bases, and 16 bases lay in between. The CDR3 is 14 residues long. The CDR3 bases are TGTGCCAGCAGTCCCCTGACGTGGACTAATGGCTACACCTTC. Amino acid sequence: CASSPLTWTNGYTF.

This clonotype was counted at least ten times. The chain recombines TRBV29-1 with TRBJ2-5; TRBD2 matches 11 bases. Germline trimming cut 6 bases from V and 4 bases from J; bases unmatched to any gene: 7. The germline CDR1 and CDR2 sequences are SQVTM and ANQGSEA. There are 14 residues in the CDR3. The CDR3 loop reads CSVATSGSTETQYF. CDR3 DNA: TGCAGCGTCGCAACTAGCGGGAGTACAGAGACCCAGTACTTC.

About this clonotype: A much larger clone differs from this one at a single base, so this may be a read error. This chain joins TRBV7-8 and TRBJ2-2; 12 bases agree with TRBD2. The CDR3 consists of 15 residues. CDR1 is SGHVS, CDR2 FQNEAQ, per germline. In nucleotides, the CDR3 is TGTGCCAGCAGCTTGGGACTAGCGGGCACCGGGCAGCTGTTTTTT. Translation: CASSLGLAGTGQLFF.

This clonotype was seen at least ten times. The CDR3 coding sequence is TGTGCCAGCAGTTCCCAATTGACTAGCCGATACACCGGGGAGCTGTTTTTT. Its translation is CASSSQLTSRYTGELFF. The rearrangement uses TRBV6-5 and TRBJ2-2; 7 bases map to TRBD2. The germline V gene encodes CDR1 MNHEY and CDR2 SVGAGI. The CDR3 runs to 17 residues. Unmatched junction bases numbered 11, after V lost 4 bases and J lost 3 bases.

This clonotype was observed once. This rearrangement joins TRBV4-1 to TRBJ1-2; D unclear. Germline V CDR1 and CDR2: MGHRA, YSYEKL. Trimming removed 4 bases at V and 4 bases at J, with 16 bases between. This CDR3 region has 15 residues. The CDR3 DNA sequence: TGCGCCAGCAGCCGAGTATCACAGTTGTCCTATGGCTACACCTTC. This translates into CASSRVSQLSYGYTF.

In the case of this clonotype: A read error is likely, as this CDR3 ends without the conserved phenylalanine or tryptophan. The limits of the CDR3 on the DNA are not certain, so only TCRdb's listed CDR3 is given. The rearrangement uses TRBV11-2 and TRBJ2-5; the D call in the table, TRBD2, was not verified against the DNA. The CDR3 is 16 residues long, ends included. Germline lookup yields CDR1 SGHAT and CDR2 FQNNGV. CDR3 region: CVSSLRLAEYQETQCS.

This clonotype was observed a handful of times. This sequence joins TRBV28 and TRBJ1-6; 7 nucleotides match TRBD1. The CDR3 is 15 residues long. Germline V gene sequence: CDR1 MDHEN, CDR2 SYDVKM. The J segment lost 6 bases and the V segment lost 5 bases, leaving 7 bases of the junction unmatched. The CDR3: CASSLPGQSNSPLHF. For the CDR3, the DNA is TGTGCCAGCAGTCTGCCGGGACAGTCTAATTCACCCCTCCACTTT. Variable domain in full (rest from reference TRBV28 and TRBJ1-6): DVKVTQSSRYLVKRTGEKVFLECVQDMDHENMFWYRQDPGLGLRLIYFSYDVKMKEKGDIPEGYSVSREKKERFSLILESASTNQTSMYLCASSLPGQSNSPLHFGNGTRLTVT.

This clonotype was found a few times. With a much larger clone just one base away, this may be a read error. This chain uses TRBV6-6 with TRBJ1-2, with D perhaps TRBD1 (6 bases). Trimming removed 8 bases at V and 5 bases at J, with 12 bases between. This CDR3 contains 12 residues. CDR1 and CDR2 (germline): MNHNY, SVGAGI (reference sequence). CDR3 bases: TGTGCCAGCGAGGGGGAATGGTATGGCTACACCTTC. Residues: CASEGEWYGYTF.

Of note for this clonotype: A much larger clonotype is one base distant, so this may be a read error. This chain joins TRBV5-8 and TRBJ2-2; D could derive from TRBD1 or TRBD2 (5 bases each). Germline V gene data show CDR1 as SGHTS and CDR2 as YDEGEE. The CDR3 is 15 residues long. The CDR3 region has the DNA TGTGCCAGCAGATTGGGCAGTGGGGGCACCGGGGAGCTGTTTTTT. Translation gives CASRLGSGGTGELFF.